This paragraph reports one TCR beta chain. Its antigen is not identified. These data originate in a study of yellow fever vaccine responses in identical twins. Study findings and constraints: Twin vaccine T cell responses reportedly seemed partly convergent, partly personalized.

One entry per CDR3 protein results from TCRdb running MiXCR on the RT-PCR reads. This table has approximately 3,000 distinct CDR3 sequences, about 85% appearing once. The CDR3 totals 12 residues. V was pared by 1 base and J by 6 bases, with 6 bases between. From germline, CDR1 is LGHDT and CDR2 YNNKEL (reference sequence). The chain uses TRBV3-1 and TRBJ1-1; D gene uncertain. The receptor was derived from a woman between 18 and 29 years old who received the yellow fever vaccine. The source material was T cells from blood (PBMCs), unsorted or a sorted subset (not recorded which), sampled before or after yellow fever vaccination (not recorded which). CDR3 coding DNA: TGTGCCAGCAGCCAAGGGTGGGCTGAAGCTTTCTTT. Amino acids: CASSQGWAEAFF.